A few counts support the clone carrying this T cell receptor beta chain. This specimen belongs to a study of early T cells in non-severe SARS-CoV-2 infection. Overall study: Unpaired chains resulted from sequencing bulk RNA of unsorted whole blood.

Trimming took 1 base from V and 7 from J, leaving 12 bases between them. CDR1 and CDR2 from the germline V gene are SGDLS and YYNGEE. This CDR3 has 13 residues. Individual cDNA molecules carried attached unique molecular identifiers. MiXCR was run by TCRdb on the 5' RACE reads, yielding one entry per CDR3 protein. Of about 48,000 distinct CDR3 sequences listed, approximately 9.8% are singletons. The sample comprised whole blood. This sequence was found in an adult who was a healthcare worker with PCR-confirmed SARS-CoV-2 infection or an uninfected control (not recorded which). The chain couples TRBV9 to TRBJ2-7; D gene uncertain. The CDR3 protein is CASSVYVGLEQYF. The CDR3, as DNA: TGTGCCAGCAGCGTATATGTCGGCCTGGAGCAGTACTTC.